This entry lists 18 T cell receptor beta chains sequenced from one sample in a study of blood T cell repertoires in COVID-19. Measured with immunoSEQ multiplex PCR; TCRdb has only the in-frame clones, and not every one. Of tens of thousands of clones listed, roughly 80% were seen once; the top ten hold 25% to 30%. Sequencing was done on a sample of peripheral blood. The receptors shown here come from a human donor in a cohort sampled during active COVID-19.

The DNA of the CDR3 is TGCGCCAGCAGCCAAACCAACGGCGGGGACACAGATACGCAGTATTTT. Its translation is CASSQTNGGDTDTQYF. The rearrangement uses TRBV4-1 and TRBJ2-3; possible D gene TRBD2, 6 bases. In germline, CDR1 is MGHRA, CDR2 YSYEKL. V was clipped by 2 bases and J by 2 bases, with 14 bases between them. This CDR3 spans 16 amino acids.

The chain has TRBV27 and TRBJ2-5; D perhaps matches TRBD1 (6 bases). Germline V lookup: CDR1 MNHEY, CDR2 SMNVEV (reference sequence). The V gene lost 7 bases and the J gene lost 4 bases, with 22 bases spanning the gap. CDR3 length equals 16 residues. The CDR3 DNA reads TGTGCCAGCAAAGCCGACTGGGACAACCCCGGAGAGACCCAGTACTTC. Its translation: CASKADWDNPGETQYF.

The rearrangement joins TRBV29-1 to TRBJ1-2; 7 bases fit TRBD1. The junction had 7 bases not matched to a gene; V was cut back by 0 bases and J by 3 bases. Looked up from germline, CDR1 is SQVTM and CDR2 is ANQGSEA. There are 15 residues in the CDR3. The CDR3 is CSVEDGQGGDYGYTF. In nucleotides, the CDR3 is TGCAGCGTTGAAGATGGGCAGGGGGGTGACTATGGCTACACCTTC.

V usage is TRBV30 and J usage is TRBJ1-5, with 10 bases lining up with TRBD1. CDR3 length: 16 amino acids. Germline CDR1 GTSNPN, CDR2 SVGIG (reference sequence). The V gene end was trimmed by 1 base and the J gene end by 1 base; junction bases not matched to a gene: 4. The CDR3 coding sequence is TGTGCCTGGAGTGGGCCGGGACAGGGGAGCAATCAGCCCCAGCATTTT. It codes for CAWSGPGQGSNQPQHF.

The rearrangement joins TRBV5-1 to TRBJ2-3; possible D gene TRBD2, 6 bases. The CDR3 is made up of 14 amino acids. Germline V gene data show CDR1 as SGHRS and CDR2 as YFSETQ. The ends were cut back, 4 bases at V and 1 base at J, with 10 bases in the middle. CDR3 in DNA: TGCGCCAGCAGCCGGGACTCCGGCACAGATACGCAGTATTTT. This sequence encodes CASSRDSGTDTQYF.

Written as DNA, the CDR3 is TGTGCCAGCAGCCTTAGGGAGACAGATACGCAGTATTTT. It codes for CASSLRETDTQYF. This chain links TRBV4-2 with TRBJ2-3, with D possibly TRBD2 on 5 matching bases. Trimming pared 4 bases from V and 3 bases from J, leaving 8 bases between. CDR3 length: 13 residues. The germline V gene encodes CDR1 LGHNA and CDR2 YNFKEQ.

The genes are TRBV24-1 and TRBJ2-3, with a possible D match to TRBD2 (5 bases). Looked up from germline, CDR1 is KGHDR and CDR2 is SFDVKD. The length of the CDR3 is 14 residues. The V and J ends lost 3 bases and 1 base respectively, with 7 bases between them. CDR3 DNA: TGTGCCACCAGTGATGGAGGCCGCACAGATACGCAGTATTTT. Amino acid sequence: CATSDGGRTDTQYF.

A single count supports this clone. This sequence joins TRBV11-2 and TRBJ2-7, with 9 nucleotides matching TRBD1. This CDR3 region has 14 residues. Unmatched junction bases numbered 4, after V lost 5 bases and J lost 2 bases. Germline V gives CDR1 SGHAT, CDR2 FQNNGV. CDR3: CASSGGQGPYEQYF. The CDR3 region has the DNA TGTGCCAGCAGCGGGGGACAGGGCCCCTACGAGCAGTACTTC.

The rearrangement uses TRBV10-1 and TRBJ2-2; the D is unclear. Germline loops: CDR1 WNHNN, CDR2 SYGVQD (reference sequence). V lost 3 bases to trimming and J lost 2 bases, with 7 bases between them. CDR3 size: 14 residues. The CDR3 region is CASSESSNTGELFF. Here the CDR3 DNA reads TGCGCCAGCAGTGAAAGCTCCAACACCGGGGAGCTGTTTTTT.

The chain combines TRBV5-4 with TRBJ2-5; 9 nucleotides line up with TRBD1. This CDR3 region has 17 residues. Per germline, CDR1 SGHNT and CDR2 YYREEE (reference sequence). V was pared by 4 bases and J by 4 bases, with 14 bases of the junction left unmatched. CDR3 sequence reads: CASSDLGQGKERETQYF. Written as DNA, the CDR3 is TGTGCCAGCAGCGATCTGGGACAGGGAAAGGAGCGAGAGACCCAGTACTTC.

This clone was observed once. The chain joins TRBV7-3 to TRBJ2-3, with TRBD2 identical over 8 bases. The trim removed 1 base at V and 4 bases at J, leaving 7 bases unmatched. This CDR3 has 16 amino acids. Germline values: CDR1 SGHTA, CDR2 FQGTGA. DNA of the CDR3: TGTGCCAGCAGCTTAATCGGCGGGGGGAAGTCAGATACGCAGTATTTT. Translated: CASSLIGGGKSDTQYF.

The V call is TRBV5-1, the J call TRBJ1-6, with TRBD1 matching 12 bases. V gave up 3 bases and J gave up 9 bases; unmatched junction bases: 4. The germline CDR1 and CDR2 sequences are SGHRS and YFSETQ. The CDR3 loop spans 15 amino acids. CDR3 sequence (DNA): TGCGCCAGCAGCTATGGGACAGGGGGCATTTCACCCCTCCACTTT. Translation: CASSYGTGGISPLHF.

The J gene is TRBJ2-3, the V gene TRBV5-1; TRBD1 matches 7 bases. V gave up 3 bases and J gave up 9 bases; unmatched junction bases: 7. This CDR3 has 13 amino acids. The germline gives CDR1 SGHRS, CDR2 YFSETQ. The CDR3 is CASSSGQVPTQYF. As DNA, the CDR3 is TGCGCCAGCAGCTCAGGACAGGTACCAACGCAGTATTTT.

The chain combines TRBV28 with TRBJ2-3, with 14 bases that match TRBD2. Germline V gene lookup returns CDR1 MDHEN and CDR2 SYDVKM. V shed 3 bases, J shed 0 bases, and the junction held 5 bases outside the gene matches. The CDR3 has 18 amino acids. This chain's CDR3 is CASSFWTSGGYSTDTQYF. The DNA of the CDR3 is TGTGCCAGCAGTTTCTGGACTAGCGGGGGGTATAGCACAGATACGCAGTATTTT.

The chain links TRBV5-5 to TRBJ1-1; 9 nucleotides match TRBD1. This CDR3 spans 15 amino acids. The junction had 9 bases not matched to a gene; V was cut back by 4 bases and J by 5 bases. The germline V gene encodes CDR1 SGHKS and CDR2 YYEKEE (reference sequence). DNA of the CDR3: TGTGCCAGCAGCCCCAGGACAGGGGTAAAGACTGAAGCTTTCTTT. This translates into CASSPRTGVKTEAFF.

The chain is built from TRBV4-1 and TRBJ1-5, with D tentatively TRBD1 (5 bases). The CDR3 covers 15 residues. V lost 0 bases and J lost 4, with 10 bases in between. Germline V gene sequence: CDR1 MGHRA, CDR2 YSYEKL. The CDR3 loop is CASSQDVAGNQPQHF. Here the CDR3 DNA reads TGCGCCAGCAGCCAAGATGTAGCAGGGAATCAGCCCCAGCATTTT.

CDR3 DNA sequence: TGTGCCTGGAGGGGACAGGGAAGCTACGAGCAGTACTTC. This translates into CAWRGQGSYEQYF. The chain links TRBV30 to TRBJ2-7, with 9 bases aligning to TRBD1. The V gene's germline CDR1 is GTSNPN and CDR2 SVGIG (reference sequence). The trim removed 3 bases at V and 3 bases at J, leaving 3 bases unmatched. The CDR3 consists of 13 residues.

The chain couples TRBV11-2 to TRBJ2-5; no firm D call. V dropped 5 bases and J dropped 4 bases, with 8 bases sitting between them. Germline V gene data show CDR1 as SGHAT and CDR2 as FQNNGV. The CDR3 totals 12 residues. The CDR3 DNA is TGTGCCAGCAGCGCGTTTCGAGAGACCCAGTACTTC. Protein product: CASSAFRETQYF.